Shown below are 10 T cell receptor beta chains from a single sample sequenced in a study of blood T cells in healthy people across ages. Primers used in a second PCR of roughly 7 to 12 cycles were a sample-barcoded 5' primer and a J-beta primer mix. TCRdb used MiXCR to reprocess the 5' RACE reads, holding one entry per CDR3 protein. The table shows fewer than 1,000,000 distinct CDR3 sequences, with 44% occurring only once. Sequenced: blood. These receptor sequences come from a man in his 60s in good health.

The chain employs TRBV10-3 and TRBJ2-7; 7 nucleotides align to TRBD1. Trimming cost V 2 bases and J 2 bases; bases outside gene matches: 9. Germline CDR1 is ENHRY and CDR2 is SYGVKD. The CDR3 consists of 16 residues. For the CDR3, the DNA is TGTGCCATCAGTGAGGAGGGACAGACGATAACCTACGAGCAGTACTTC. Translating gives CAISEEGQTITYEQYF.

This clonotype came up a few times. V gene TRBV9 combines with J gene TRBJ2-2, with TRBD1 as a possible D gene (6 bases). V was clipped by 4 bases and J by 6 bases, with 10 bases between them. The CDR3 has 13 residues. From germline, CDR1 is SGDLS and CDR2 YYNGEE. Written as DNA, the CDR3 is TGTGCCAGCAGCCCACAGGGATCCGGGGAGCTGTTTTTT. It specifies CASSPQGSGELFF.

The chain links TRBV6-2 or TRBV6-3 to TRBJ2-7; no definite D call. From germline, CDR1 is MNHEY and CDR2 SVGEGT. Trimming cost V 2 bases and J 0 bases, with 17 bases left between them. This CDR3 region has 17 residues. The CDR3 loop reads CASSYPGPWIPSYEQYF. Here the CDR3 DNA reads TGTGCCAGCAGTTACCCCGGGCCCTGGATCCCCTCCTACGAGCAGTACTTC.

CDR3 coding DNA: TGCGCCAGCAGGGCTGGGGGAGCGACATACAATGAGCAGTTCTTC. This sequence encodes CASRAGGATYNEQFF. The chain uses TRBV5-1 and TRBJ2-1, with D tentatively TRBD1 or TRBD2 (5 bases each). Trimming took off 5 bases at V and 4 bases at J, with 16 bases between the two ends. Germline CDR1 reads SGHRS; CDR2 reads YFSETQ. The CDR3 consists of 15 residues.

With regard to this clonotype: A junction end diverges from the germline sequence, so it may reflect a read error. This rearrangement joins TRBV9 to TRBJ1-1; a possible D gene is TRBD1 (5 bases). The CDR3 has 14 amino acids. The germline gives CDR1 SGDLS, CDR2 YYNGEE. The CDR3 is CAGSPGAGSTEAFF. Here the CDR3 DNA reads TGTGCCGGCAGCCCTGGGGCCGGGTCGACTGAAGCTTTCTTT.

This clonotype was counted between two and nine times. The chain links TRBV5-1 to TRBJ1-5; TRBD1 matches 8 bases. The CDR3 extends over 15 amino acids. The junction had 4 bases not matched to a gene; V was cut back by 0 bases and J by 5 bases. The germline CDR1 and CDR2 sequences are SGHRS and YFSETQ. The CDR3 is CASSLAPGGDQPQHF. Written as DNA, the CDR3 is TGCGCCAGCAGCTTGGCCCCAGGGGGCGATCAGCCCCAGCATTTT.

This chain uses TRBV20-1 with TRBJ2-3, with 12 bases fitting TRBD2. The ends lost 5 bases at V and 4 bases at J; junction bases unmatched: 7. Per the germline V gene, CDR1 is DFQATT and CDR2 is SNEGSKA (reference sequence). The CDR3 is 15 amino acids. The chain's CDR3 is CSASTSGRGADTQYF. CDR3 bases: TGCAGTGCTTCGACTAGCGGGAGAGGCGCAGATACGCAGTATTTT.

In regard to this clonotype: At one end the junction does not follow the germline gene, possibly because of a read error. The rearrangement uses TRBV3-1 and TRBJ1-1; D is uncertain. This CDR3 is 15 amino acids long. Germline V CDR1 and CDR2: LGHDT, YNNKEL (reference sequence). The CDR3 nucleotides are TGTGCCAGCAGTCAAGATTTATGGGGGAACACTGAAGCTTTCTTT. Protein product: CASSQDLWGNTEAFF.

This chain links TRBV20-1 with TRBJ2-7, with a weak D call TRBD1 (5 bases). The germline V gene has CDR1 DFQATT and CDR2 SNEGSKA (reference sequence). Trimming removed 3 bases from V and 2 bases from J, with 14 bases in between. The CDR3 covers 14 residues. The CDR3 region is CSARGQGSPYEQYF. In DNA form, the CDR3 reads TGCAGTGCTAGGGGGCAGGGCAGCCCCTACGAGCAGTACTTC.

This chain joins TRBV7-9 and TRBJ2-7; maybe TRBD2 (5 bases). Trimming took off 1 base at V and 7 bases at J, with 14 bases between the two ends. The germline CDR1 and CDR2 sequences are SEHNR and FQNEAQ (reference sequence). The CDR3 consists of 14 residues. This CDR3 reads CASSLDLKPGEQYF. DNA for the CDR3: TGTGCCAGCAGCTTAGATCTAAAACCGGGGGAGCAGTACTTC.